Reported below is one T cell receptor beta chain. The target of this receptor is not known. Per-nucleotide qualities are absent, and no much larger clonotype sits a single base away. Libraries were built with the immunoSEQ multiplex PCR assay. For the multiplex PCR, a mixture combining 60 forward primers for TCR Vbeta segments and 13 reverse primers for TCR Jbeta segments was used. Amplification of the CDR3 region of rearranged TCR beta genes was performed with a multiplex PCR assay on genomic DNA. The amplified TCR beta libraries were sequenced on the Illumina HiSeq System as 87-base-pair reads. On the authors' methods: In a later analysis, tens of millions of unique TCR beta chains were counted across the 650 to 700 repertoires, and roughly 11 million of these chains were shared by at least two donors. Raw reads were error-corrected and collapsed into unique sequences by a nearest-neighbor algorithm in which closely related sequences were merged to remove PCR and sequencing errors. To assign V, D and J gene segments, CDR3 sequences were aligned to IMGT reference sequences. Each retained sequence needed at least a six-nucleotide match to both a V gene segment and a J gene segment. Rearrangements were classified as productive when the CDR3 lacked stop codons and remained in frame with V and J, and all other rearrangements were classified as non-productive. Following IMGT convention, CDR3 was defined as the stretch from the second conserved V-encoded cysteine to the conserved J-encoded phenylalanine. The earlier analysis of about 560 of the donors excluded any sequence lacking an unambiguous match to a single V gene segment. In an earlier analysis of several hundred of the donors, V segments were called functional above 56.7% productive rearrangements and were called segregating when the between-donor standard deviation exceeded 5%. A statistical classification framework was developed to diagnose cytomegalovirus status using the catalog of TCR beta chain sequences. A later analysis assigned V and J genes by comparing TCR nucleotide sequences with IMGT/GENE-DB human TR gene sequences. The TCRdist pipeline was used in a later analysis to assign CDR3 sequences and most-parsimonious VDJ recombination scenarios. In a later analysis, each TCR beta chain was defined by its CDR3 amino acid sequence together with its V-gene family, and reads lacking a unique V-gene family were excluded. In a later analysis, 550 to 650 highly shared, low-generation-probability nucleotide sequences were removed to address suspected cross-contamination and a sequencing artifact. A later analysis calculated a clonal expansion index for each public chain from normalized within-repertoire ranks of inferred template counts. In a later analysis, generation probabilities were computed with a VDJ recombination model fitted to out-of-frame rearrangements, and the resulting probabilities were checked against IGoR. Hypergeometric tests were used in a later analysis to score TCR-TCR, TCR-HLA and TCR-CMV co-occurrence, with a repertoire-size bias correction applied to the TCR pairs. False discovery rates were estimated in a later analysis by permuting HLA or CMV assignments 20 times. In a later analysis, co-occurring TCRs were grouped using DBSCAN, and TCRdist sequence similarity was added for clustering within HLA-allele-positive subsets. Repertoires with fewer than 30,000 or more than 120,000 public chains, plus five repertoires with anomalous nucleotide sharing, were excluded from co-occurrence clustering. The table comes from immuneACCESS by way of TCRdb, which keeps in-frame sequences with V and J called. Part of the clones is missing from these tables; in studies checked, under half for an unresolved V gene and the rest for unknown reasons. The V and J calls and the clone size are those of that table, but D and trimming were determined from the DNA. For this sample there are roughly 180,000 clones; approximately 81% appear just once. The ten largest clones add up to roughly 1.5% of the sample.

The data were obtained in a study of cytomegalovirus exposure and HLA in healthy donors (TCRdb year 2017). Study-level background: An earlier analysis of 587 of the donors reported roughly 300 Gb of sequence data and 90 million to 120 million unique TCR beta sequences obtained from approximately 180 million T cells. An early release that covered about 640 HLA-typed donors contained approximately 300 gigabases of sequencing data and approximately 85 million unique TCR sequences. Of the approximately 400 genotyped donors, roughly 85% fell in the genetic ancestry cluster associated with self-reported Caucasian donors. The study was designed to test whether signatures of past pathogen exposure could be identified by cataloging public T cell receptors. The T cell repertoires of some 700 subjects were profiled by immunosequencing and related to cytomegalovirus serostatus. Besides the first cohort of roughly 640 subjects, a separate validation cohort made up of some 110 different subjects was used. To predict cytomegalovirus infection status, the study brought together high-throughput TCR immunosequencing, statistical association of individual TCRs with disease status, and machine learning. In a later analysis, previously published TCR beta repertoires from several hundred donors were re-analyzed and high-resolution HLA genotyping was added so that TCR occurrence patterns could be studied. Rather than using new phenotypic data, the later analysis identified candidate immune exposures from TCR beta sequences and from how often those sequences occurred across donors. To decide whether each TCR beta V gene segment behaved as functional or pseudogenic, an earlier analysis of some 600 of the donors relied on high-throughput TCR beta sequencing. Donor age, sex, ethnicity and CMV serostatus were compiled alongside the repertoire data. A later genetic analysis took genome-wide SNP genotypes for 398 of the 666 donors and used that subset as a discovery cohort. Every discovery cohort repertoire had been produced on one sequencing platform. Class I and class II HLA loci were covered by the typing at four-digit resolution. The number of donors typed differed by locus, with 629-630 for A, B, C, DRB1 and DQB1, 522 for DQA1, 600 to 610 for DPA1, and under 490 for DPB1. Four or five DR-DQ haplotypes were handled as single units for association and clustering, since linkage in the cohort was strong. On average, around 200,000 unique TCR beta nucleotide sequences were sequenced per donor among about 400 genotyped donors of the cohort, with roughly a sixth of those sequences being non-productive. Overall study outcomes, separate from this receptor: In an earlier analysis of some 550 of the donors, most TCR beta V segments were observed in productive rearrangements about 87% or about 30% of the time, broadly matching IMGT annotations. A later analysis associated 16,951 TCR beta sequences with specific HLA alleles at a false discovery rate of 0.05. In a later analysis, the rate of TCR association differed among HLA loci, with DRB1 alleles having the most associated TCRs and HLA-C alleles having the fewest. The sequencing pipeline was judged likely to have produced a cluster of highly shared sequence variants as a technical artifact. In vitro tests confirmed that a few of the cytomegalovirus-associated TCR beta chains recognize cytomegalovirus antigens. The presence/absence analyses assumed that sequencing depth was roughly uniform across donors, and that assumption may not be true. Because counts were too low, more than 15 rarely observed V segments, including chromosome 9 orphons, were excluded from the earlier analysis of fewer than 650 of the donors. It was suggested by the authors that the approach could potentially be generalized to other disease states and immunological phenotypes. Some IMGT-functional V segments, including TRBV6-2 and TRBV6-3, could not be told apart with the 87-base-pair reads, so those segments were excluded. Cytomegalovirus status was reported to be diagnosed by the classifier with high specificity and sensitivity in both the original and validation cohorts. For the cohort, immune exposure information was limited to CMV serostatus. According to a later genetic analysis, donors in an Asian-associated ancestry cluster had fewer N-insertions in productive TCRs than the approximately 630-donor mean. Correlated functional status among segregating V segments might reflect linkage disequilibrium, but an unknown experimental factor could not be ruled out. According to a later analysis, parvovirus B19, influenza, CMV and Epstein-Barr virus appeared linked to several top co-occurrence clusters. In a later analysis, most CMV-associated TCR beta chains were found to appear HLA-restricted, with HLA associations seemingly driven largely by CMV exposure. When HLA alleles, especially DR and DQ, strongly co-occurred, TCR associations were difficult to assign to individual alleles. In the study, 150 to 200 TCR beta chains were listed as associated with cytomegalovirus. A later analysis found that HLA-associated TCR beta chains were more clonally expanded and had lower generation probabilities than equally common non-associated chains. A further reported finding was that TCR beta sequences accurately predicted the HLA-A and HLA-B alleles for most subjects in the first cohort. Across donors, most TCR sequences were observed very rarely, whereas some public TCRs were present in many individuals. This cohort had only TCR beta chains sequenced, and the lack of alpha or paired-chain data limited which features could be detected. Because HLA typing was unavailable for some donors at each locus, only the typed subset was used in association tests. A later genetic analysis associated a missense DCLRE1C variant with V-gene and J-gene trimming of TCR beta chains, and an independent cohort replicated the association.

The cohort consisted of 670 or so healthy bone marrow donors. All cohort members were sampled while nominally healthy, although unrecorded immune exposures were likely present. The donor tested CMV seronegative and was one of the 352 seronegative cohort members. Each donor provided a peripheral blood sample, and peripheral blood mononuclear cells were used for TCR beta sequencing. The Qiagen DNeasy Blood Extraction Kit was used to extract genomic DNA from the blood cell samples. The CDR3 covers 16 residues, taking in both the cysteine and the phenylalanine. Here the CDR3 DNA is all that survives: 48 bases in frame from base 1. CDR1 and CDR2 are drawn from the germline V gene (reference sequence): LNHDA, SQIVND. Between the V and J ends, shortened by 6 bases and 4 bases respectively, the junction contains 16 bases.

The sequence came from a male donor in good health and CMV-seronegative. The sample was PBMCs. The chain is made from TRBV19 and TRBJ1-6; a tentative D call is TRBD1 (6 bases match). The CDR3 protein is CASRNRETLYNSPLHF. The nucleotide sequence reads as follows: TGTGCCAGTAGAAACAGGGAGACCTTATATAATTCACCCCTCCACTTT.